This TCR beta chain was identified in a study of tumor-infiltrating lymphocytes in localized non-small cell lung cancer (dated by TCRdb to 2020 to 2023). For context, the study as a whole: The cohort covered several histologies, both smokers and never-smokers, and patients whose samples were collected after neoadjuvant chemotherapy. Resected tumor tissue and uninvolved lung tissue described as non-adjacent to the tumor were contributed by each patient, with both tissues obtained from the same patient. The overall ICON cohort was composed of some 160 surgical patients with localized non-small cell lung cancer whose tumors were resected. The same patients underwent several integrated assays, with TCR sequencing performed together with flow cytometry, multiplex immunofluorescence, RNA-seq, exome sequencing and proteomics. A total of some 55 patients were part of the paired comparison of immunoSEQ T-cell fraction between tumor and uninvolved lung.

General conclusions and limits of the study: TCR-derived T-cell fraction did not differ between the flow cytometry-defined immunotypes IM1 (good prognosis) and IM2 (poor prognosis). Assay coverage varied across patients depending on available tissue quantity, so only a subset of the cohort had TCR sequencing. Because different assays used different pieces of the same tissue, intratumor heterogeneity could not be separated from technical variation. Recurrence-free survival showed no association with tumor T-cell fraction measured by TCR sequencing (p = 0.61). In line with immunofluorescence CD3 counts, TCRbeta sequencing supported higher T cell infiltration in tumors compared with uninvolved lung tissue.

Enrollment in ICON was initiated in the first half of 2016, and the last patient was enrolled in 2018. From a subcohort of 76 patients, fresh tumor and matched uninvolved tissue were collected for in-depth immune analyses, including TCR sequencing. DNA for TCR sequencing was isolated from bulk tissue, and no cell sorting was done. A remark on this clone: What this receptor recognizes is not known. No base quality information exists; no much larger clone differs at one position.

The T-cell fraction in tumor and uninvolved lung tissue was obtained from TCR sequencing using the immunoSEQ assay. The paper's data handling went like this. For survival analysis, patients were divided into high (upper tertile) and low (lower two tertiles) T-cell fraction groups, which were compared by log-rank test. A signed-rank test was used to check for differences in T-cell fraction between paired tumor and uninvolved lung. The source is immuneACCESS, and TCRdb retained only in-frame sequences with V and J called. Part of the clones is not carried over; for the studies checked, unresolved V genes explain less than half of this, and the remainder is unexplained. The D gene and trimming were derived from the DNA, and the V and J assignments and clone size from that table. For this sample there are some 15,000 clones; over 35% appear just once. Clones ranked in the top ten supply about 16% of the sample.

Here V drops 4 bases and J drops 5 bases, and the junction holds 4 bases not matched to any gene. According to the germline V gene (reference sequence), CDR1 reads SSHAT and CDR2 reads FNYEAQ. The cysteine opens and the phenylalanine closes a CDR3 of 13 amino acids. Of all the DNA, just the CDR3 is kept, 39 bases in frame from base 1. The sequence was collected from a human donor with non-small cell lung cancer. The material sequenced was lung tumor tissue. Recombination linked TRBV7-7 to TRBJ2-5, with TRBD1 identical over 7 junction bases. The nucleotide sequence reads TGTGCCAGCAGCTCGGACAGGTTGGAGACCCAGTACTTC. Translated, this is CASSSDRLETQYF.